This TCR beta chain came from a study of T cells in Graves' hyperthyroidism and ophthalmopathy. Deletions cut 3 bases from V and 0 bases from J, with 6 bases between. From germline, CDR1 is MNHNS and CDR2 SASEGT. There are 15 residues in the CDR3. This clonotype has ten or more counts. TCR beta CDR3 sequences were amplified from RNA transcripts. When the TCR CDR3 underwent first-round RT-PCR, the HTBI primer set was used. TCRdb re-derived calls from the multiplex PCR reads in MiXCR, one entry per CDR3 protein. This sample carries 450,000 to 700,000 distinct CDR3 sequences, 40% to 55% of them seen once, and the ten largest clones take about 7.8%. The definition of stable Graves' hyperthyroidism was no ophthalmopathy progression within 18 months.

The clonotype originates from a woman between 18 and 29 years old with Graves' hyperthyroidism. Sequencing used peripheral blood or thyroid tissue (not recorded which). This chain links TRBV6-1 with TRBJ2-6; D is ambiguous. The CDR3 nucleotides are TGTGCCAGCAGTGATGGGGACTCTGGGGCCAACGTCCTGACTTTC. Translating it yields CASSDGDSGANVLTF.